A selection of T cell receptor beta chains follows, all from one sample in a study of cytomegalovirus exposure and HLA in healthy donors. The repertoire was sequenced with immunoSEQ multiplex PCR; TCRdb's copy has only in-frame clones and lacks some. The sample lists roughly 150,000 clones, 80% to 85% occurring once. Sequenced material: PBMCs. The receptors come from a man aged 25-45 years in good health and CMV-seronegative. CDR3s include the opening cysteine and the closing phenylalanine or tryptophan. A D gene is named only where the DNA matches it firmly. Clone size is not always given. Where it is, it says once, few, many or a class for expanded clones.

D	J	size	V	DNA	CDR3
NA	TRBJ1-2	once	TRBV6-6	TGTGCCAGCAGCCCCGGGGGGTTGGGTGGCTACACCTTC	CASSPGGLGGYTF
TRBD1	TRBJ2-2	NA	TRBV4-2	TGTGCCAGCAGCCAAACAGGGGCCGGGGAGCTGTTTTTT	CASSQTGAGELFF
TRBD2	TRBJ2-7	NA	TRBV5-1	TGCGCCAGCACCTTTGCGGGGGGCTCTACCCCCCTCTACGAGCAGTACTTC	CASTFAGGSTPLYEQYF
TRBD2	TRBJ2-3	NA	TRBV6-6	TGTGCCAGCACCTACGGGGGGGAAGATACGCAGTATTTT	CASTYGGEDTQYF
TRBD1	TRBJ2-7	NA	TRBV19	TGTGCCAGTAGTACCCGACAGGGGACCTACGAGCAGTACTTC	CASSTRQGTYEQYF
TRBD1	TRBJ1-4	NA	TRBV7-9	TGTTCCAGCAGCGCCGGACAGGGGGCATTTGAAAAACTGTTTTTT	CSSSAGQGAFEKLFF
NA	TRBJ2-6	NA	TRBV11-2	TGTGCCAGCAGCTTAGATCGCAGGTCCTCTGGGGCCAACGTCCTGACTTTC	CASSLDRRSSGANVLTF
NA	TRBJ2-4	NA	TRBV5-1	TGCGCCAGCAGCTTGGGCGAGCTGATAGCCAAAAACATTCAGTACTTC	CASSLGELIAKNIQYF
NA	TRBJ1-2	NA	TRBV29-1	TGCAGCGCCGGAGGTCGGCAGGGGTTTGGCTACACCTTC	CSAGGRQGFGYTF
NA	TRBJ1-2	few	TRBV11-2	TGTGCCAGCAGTCGAGGTGGCGGGGGCGGCTACACCTTC	CASSRGGGGGYTF
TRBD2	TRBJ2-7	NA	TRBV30	TGTGCCTGGAGTTTCCCTAGCGGGAACGAGCAGTACTTC	CAWSFPSGNEQYF
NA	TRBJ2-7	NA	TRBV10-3	TGTGCCATCAGTATATACGAGGGTTACGAGCAGTACTTC	CAISIYEGYEQYF
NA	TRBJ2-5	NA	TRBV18	TGTGCCAGCTCACGCGGGACTCCCAGCTACCAAGAGACCCAGTACTTC	CASSRGTPSYQETQYF
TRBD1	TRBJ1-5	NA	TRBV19	TGTGCCAGTACTGGGACAGGCAATCAGCCCCAGCATTTT	CASTGTGNQPQHF
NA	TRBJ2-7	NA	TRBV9	TGTGCCAGCAGCGGACCCGAGGCGGGCGAGACCTACGAGCAGTACTTC	CASSGPEAGETYEQYF
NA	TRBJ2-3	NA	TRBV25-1	TGTGCCAGCAACCCAGGCACAGATACGCAGTATTTT	CASNPGTDTQYF
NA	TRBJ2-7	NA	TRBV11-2	TGTGCCAGCAGCACGCATGCCGGGACATATGCTCCCTACGAGCAGTACTTC	CASSTHAGTYAPYEQYF
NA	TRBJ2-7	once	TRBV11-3	TGTGCCAGCAGCTTCGCAGGGGCTGTAGGGCAGTACTTC	CASSFAGAVGQYF
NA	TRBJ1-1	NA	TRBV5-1	TGCGCCAGCAGCTTCGTGTCAGGGATCGGCACTGAAGCTTTCTTT	CASSFVSGIGTEAFF
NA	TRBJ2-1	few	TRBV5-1	TGCGCCAGCAGCTTGGCCGGTCAACAGGTGGATGAGCAGTTCTTC	CASSLAGQQVDEQFF
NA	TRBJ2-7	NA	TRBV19	TGTGCCAGTAGTTTTTCGACAGGGAGGAACGAGCAGTACTTC	CASSFSTGRNEQYF
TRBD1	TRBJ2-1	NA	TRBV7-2	TGTGCCAGCAGCTTAGCGGGACAGGAAGTCAATGAGCAGTTCTTC	CASSLAGQEVNEQFF
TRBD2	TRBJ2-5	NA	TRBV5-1	TGCGCCAGCAACCGACTGACTAGCGGGAGATCAGAGACCCAGTACTTC	CASNRLTSGRSETQYF
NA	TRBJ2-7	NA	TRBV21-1	TGTGCCGGAGGGAGGGTAGGACCCCCCTCCTACGAGCAGTACTTC	CAGGRVGPPSYEQYF
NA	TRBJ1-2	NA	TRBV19	TGTGCCAGTAGTTCAGCGGGACGGATAACTTATGGCTACACCTTC	CASSSAGRITYGYTF
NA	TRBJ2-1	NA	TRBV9	TGTGCCAGCAGCGTAGGGGCCCGGGACTCCTACAATGAGCAGTTCTTC	CASSVGARDSYNEQFF
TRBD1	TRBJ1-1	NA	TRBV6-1	TGTGCCAGCAGGGTTCAGGGGGAGTCTGAAGCTTTCTTT	CASRVQGESEAFF
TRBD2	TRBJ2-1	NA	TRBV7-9	TGTGCCAGCAGCAATTTCGGGGGGGCCTACAATGAGCAGTTCTTC	CASSNFGGAYNEQFF
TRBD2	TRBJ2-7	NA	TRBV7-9	TGTTCCAGCGGTGGGGGAGGGAACTACGAGCAGTACTTC	CSSGGGGNYEQYF
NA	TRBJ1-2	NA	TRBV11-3	TGTGCCAGCAGCTTAGATCAGGAATTTCACTATGGCTACACCTTC	CASSLDQEFHYGYTF
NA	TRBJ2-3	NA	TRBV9	TGTGCCAGCAGCGTGGAGCAGCACCGCACAGATACGCAGTATTTT	CASSVEQHRTDTQYF
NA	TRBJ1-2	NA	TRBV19	TGTGCCAGTAGTACCCCGGGAGGCTATGGCTACACCTTC	CASSTPGGYGYTF
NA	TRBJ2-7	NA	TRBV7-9	TGTGCCAGCAGCTTAATCCCGGGATTGTCCCCCTACGAGCAGTACTTC	CASSLIPGLSPYEQYF
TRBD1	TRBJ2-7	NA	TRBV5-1	TGCGCCAGCAGGGCCGGGACAGGCAAATCCTACGAGCAGTACTTC	CASRAGTGKSYEQYF
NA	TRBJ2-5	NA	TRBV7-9	TGTGCCAGCAGCTTAGTCGGGGCCCAGTACTTC	CASSLVGAQYF